This is a list of T cell receptor beta chains from one sample in a study of cytomegalovirus exposure and HLA in healthy donors. Method: immunoSEQ multiplex PCR; TCRdb's copy keeps in-frame clones and lacks some. The sample yields about 160,000 clones, just over 70% seen once. The sequenced sample consisted of PBMCs. These receptors were collected from a man younger than 30 in good health and CMV-seropositive. CDR3s include the opening cysteine and the closing phenylalanine or tryptophan. Each record gives: V gene, CDR3 protein.

>TRBV21-1
CASSRRLAGFPGELFF
>TRBV10-3
CAISEGQGYQPQHF
>TRBV29-1
CSVERAQTGTEAFF
>TRBV6-5
CASTRGQKFYGYTF
>TRBV7-2
CASSPRGGQNTEAFF
>TRBV19
CASRETGALTNYGYTF
>TRBV6-1
CASRRGMAQPQHF
>TRBV29-1
CSVEVTSGGLGNEQFF
>TRBV6-5
CASSYVVGSRTNEQFF
>TRBV6-1
CASRMGGGTEAFF
>TRBV2
CASSSGRPNTGELFF
>TRBV6-5
CASSESSGVIEQFF
>TRBV9
CASSPTSGTSTDTQYF
>TRBV5-1
CASRSDRAGYGYTF
>TRBV11-3
CASSLAGKGTQYF
>TRBV4-1
CASSQGRDPRDTEAFF
>TRBV10-3
CAISREGDTIYF
>TRBV5-5
CASSLVDSQPQHF
>TRBV15
CATSPTTGTGGTEAFF
>TRBV5-1
CASSFGQESYNEQFF
>TRBV7-2
CASSLVTGMNTEAFF
>TRBV30
CALHRTGEFRSYNEQFF
>TRBV6-1
CASSEASRNTEAFF
>TRBV2
CASNPRELNSPLHF
>TRBV7-9
CASSPSGISTDTQYF
>TRBV6-5
CASSQSSGVYNEQFF
>TRBV7-9
CASSFGRLDKDNEKLFF
>TRBV11-2
CASGHYRAIGETQYF
>TRBV7-2
CASSPGGFSDQPQHF
>TRBV6-5
CASSYSGGTNEKLFF
>TRBV5-4
CASSKPTGVGQRGTEAFF
>TRBV12-5
CASGLKPGQSIEAFF
>TRBV30
CAWSYTGGPSYNEQFF
>TRBV2
CASSEGSGRFYTF
>TRBV27
CASSRQGAASPLHF
>TRBV18
CASSPQAGETEAFF
>TRBV28
CASRQGYGYTF
>TRBV27
CASSFLAGATDTQYF
>TRBV7-2
CASSPPSGGVRETQYF
>TRBV30
CAWSWGGTTEAFF
>TRBV4-2
CASSQDSAGINRETQYF
>TRBV30
CAWSGGTGDSGANVLTF
>TRBV7-3
CASSWGASGTGGSEAFF
>TRBV7-9
CASSLGRVGHTEAFF
>TRBV5-1
CASSLQGAGAEAFF
>TRBV28
CASSRQDLDNQPQHF
>TRBV28
CASTLAGQSDQPQHF
>TRBV9
CASSVATDQPQHF
>TRBV27
CASARDYNSDTQYF
>TRBV29-1
CGVAGQGATEAFF
>TRBV9
CASSRQGVEDTGELFF
>TRBV5-5
CASSLPGGEKLFF
>TRBV5-4
CASSLGDQVLSF
>TRBV11-2
CASSLAAGGGRAGELFF
>TRBV25-1
CASMGGNTEAFF
>TRBV10-1
CASNGNGQTDTQYF
>TRBV27
CASSLSSANYGYTF
>TRBV4-2
CASSQGDFNNQPQHF